Presented here are 7 T cell receptor beta chains from one specimen sequenced in a study of shared clonotypes between healthy human individuals. Clones were read by immunoSEQ multiplex PCR, and TCRdb kept only the in-frame ones, dropping some. The profile shows some 690,000 clones, 90% of them singletons. Sequenced sample: memory CD8+ T cells from PBMCs. Described subset: CD45RO+ cells pooled with CCR7-negative TemRA cells. The source of these receptors is a young man in good health. Some clones in this sample may be carry-over from other donors' samples.

V usage is TRBV15 and J usage is TRBJ2-6, with TRBD1 identical over 10 bases. The V gene end was trimmed by 0 bases and the J gene end by 0 bases; junction bases not matched to a gene: 8. Germline CDR1 LNHNV, CDR2 YYDKDF (reference sequence). The CDR3 covers 20 residues. CDR3 amino acids: CATSRDLIGTGVSGANVLTF. The CDR3 region has the DNA TGTGCCACCAGCAGAGATTTGATAGGGACAGGGGTCTCTGGGGCCAACGTCCTGACTTTC.

The gene calls are TRBV27 and TRBJ1-1; D not resolved. Germline V gene sequence: CDR1 MNHEY, CDR2 SMNVEV (reference sequence). V lost 2 bases, J lost 7 bases, and 11 bases lay in between. CDR3 length equals 13 residues. The CDR3 DNA follows: TGTGCCAGCAGTTTAGAACCACAATTTGAAGCTTTCTTT. Translated, it gives CASSLEPQFEAFF.

V is TRBV6-5 and J is TRBJ2-7; TRBD2 matches 9 bases. The CDR3 has 15 amino acids. The V gene's germline CDR1 is MNHEY and CDR2 SVGAGI. V was pared by 6 bases and J by 7 bases, with 13 bases of the junction left unmatched. The CDR3, as DNA: TGTGCCAGCAGCCTAAGCCTAGCGGGATCTGGGGAGCAGTACTTC. Protein: CASSLSLAGSGEQYF.

This clone was seen ten or more times. The J gene is TRBJ2-3, the V gene TRBV7-9; TRBD2 matches at 7 bases. CDR1 SEHNR and CDR2 FQNEAQ come from the germline V gene (reference sequence). This CDR3 has 14 amino acids. V was clipped by 1 base and J by 6 bases; unmatched bases: 4. Here the CDR3 reads CASSLDGRIDTQYF. The CDR3 DNA is TGTGCCAGCAGCTTAGACGGGAGGATCGATACGCAGTATTTT.

V usage is TRBV29-1 and J usage is TRBJ1-2, with D unclear. The CDR3 contains 13 residues. Trimming stripped 7 bases from V and 3 bases from J, with 15 bases between. The germline V gene has CDR1 SQVTM and CDR2 ANQGSEA. DNA for the CDR3: TGCAGCGCCCAGGCCACAAGCCACTATGGCTACACCTTC. This sequence encodes CSAQATSHYGYTF. Complete variable domain (other parts from reference TRBV29-1 and TRBJ1-2): SAVISQKPSRDICQRGTSLTIQCQVDSQVTMMFWYRQQPGQSLTLIATANQGSEATYESGFVIDKFPISRPNLTFSTLTVSNMSPEDSSIYLCSAQATSHYGYTFGSGTRLTVV.

The rearrangement joins TRBV11-2 to TRBJ1-2; D remains unclear. The V gene's germline CDR1 is SGHAT and CDR2 FQNNGV. This CDR3 contains 13 residues. Trimming took 3 bases from V and 8 from J, leaving 13 bases between them. The CDR3 reads CASSFWQPYGYTF. For the CDR3, the DNA is TGTGCCAGCAGCTTTTGGCAGCCCTACGGCTACACCTTC.

V gene TRBV11-2 combines with J gene TRBJ2-3, with D hard to call. CDR1 and CDR2 from the germline V gene are SGHAT and FQNNGV. V shed 1 base and J shed 2 bases, with 10 bases lying between them. The CDR3 loop spans 15 amino acids. The CDR3 sequence: CASSLAARTTDTQYF. The DNA of the CDR3 is TGTGCCAGCAGCTTAGCGGCGCGGACCACAGATACGCAGTATTTT. The full variable domain, its missing parts supplied by reference TRBV11-2 and TRBJ2-3, is EAGVAQSPRYKIIEKRQSVAFWCNPISGHATLYWYQQILGQGPKLLIQFQNNGVVDDSQLPKDRFSAERLKGVDSTLKIQPAKLEDSAVYLCASSLAARTTDTQYFGPGTRLTVL.